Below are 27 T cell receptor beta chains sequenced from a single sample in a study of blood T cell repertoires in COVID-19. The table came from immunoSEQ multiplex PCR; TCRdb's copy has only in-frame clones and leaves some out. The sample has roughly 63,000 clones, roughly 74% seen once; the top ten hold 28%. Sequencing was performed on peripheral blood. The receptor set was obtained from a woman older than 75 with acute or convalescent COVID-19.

DNA of the CDR3: TGCGCCAGCAGCCCAGTGTATGGGGGCGAGGGCCCGGCCGGGGAGCTGTTTTTT. Encoded protein: CASSPVYGGEGPAGELFF. V gene TRBV5-1 combines with J gene TRBJ2-2, with a weak D call TRBD1 (6 bases). The CDR3 runs to 18 residues. Germline CDR1 is SGHRS and CDR2 is YFSETQ. Trimming cost V 4 bases and J 6 bases, with 25 bases left between them.

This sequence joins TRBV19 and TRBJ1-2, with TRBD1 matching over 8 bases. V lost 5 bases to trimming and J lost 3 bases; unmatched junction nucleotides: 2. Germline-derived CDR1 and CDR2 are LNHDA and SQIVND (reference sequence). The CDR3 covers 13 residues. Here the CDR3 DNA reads TGTGCCAGTAGTTTGACAGGGGACTATGGCTACACCTTC. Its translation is CASSLTGDYGYTF.

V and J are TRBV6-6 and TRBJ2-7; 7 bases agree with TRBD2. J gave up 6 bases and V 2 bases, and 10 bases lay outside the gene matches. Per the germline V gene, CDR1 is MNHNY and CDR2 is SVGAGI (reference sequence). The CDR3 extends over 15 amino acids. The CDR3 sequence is CASSYGGGIMREQYF. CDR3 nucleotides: TGTGCCAGCAGTTACGGGGGGGGGATAATGCGCGAGCAGTACTTC.

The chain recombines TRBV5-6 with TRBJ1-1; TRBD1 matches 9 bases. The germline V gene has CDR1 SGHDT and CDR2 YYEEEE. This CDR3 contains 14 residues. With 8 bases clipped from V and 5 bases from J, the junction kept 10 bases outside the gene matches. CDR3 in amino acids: CASEKGQGITEAFF. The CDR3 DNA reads TGTGCCAGTGAAAAGGGACAGGGAATTACTGAAGCTTTCTTT.

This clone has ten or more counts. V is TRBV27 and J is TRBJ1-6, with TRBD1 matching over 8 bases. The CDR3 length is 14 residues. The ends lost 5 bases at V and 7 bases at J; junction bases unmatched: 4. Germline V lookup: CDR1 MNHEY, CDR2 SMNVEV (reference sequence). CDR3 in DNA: TGTGCCAGCAGTACTTACAGGGGGAATTCACCCCTCCACTTT. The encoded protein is CASSTYRGNSPLHF.

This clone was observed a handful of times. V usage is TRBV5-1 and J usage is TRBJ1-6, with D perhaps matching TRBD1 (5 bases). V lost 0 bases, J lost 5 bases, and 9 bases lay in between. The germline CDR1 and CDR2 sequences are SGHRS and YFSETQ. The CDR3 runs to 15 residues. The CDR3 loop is CASSLDRFNNSPLHF. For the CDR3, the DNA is TGCGCCAGCAGCTTGGACAGGTTCAATAATTCACCCCTCCACTTT.

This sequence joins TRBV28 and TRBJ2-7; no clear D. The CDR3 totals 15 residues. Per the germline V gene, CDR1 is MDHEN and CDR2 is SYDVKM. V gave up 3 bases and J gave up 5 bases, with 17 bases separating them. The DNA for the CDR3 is TGTGCCAGCAGTTTTCCCCCCGCCAGTTTGAACGAGCAGTACTTC. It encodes CASSFPPASLNEQYF.

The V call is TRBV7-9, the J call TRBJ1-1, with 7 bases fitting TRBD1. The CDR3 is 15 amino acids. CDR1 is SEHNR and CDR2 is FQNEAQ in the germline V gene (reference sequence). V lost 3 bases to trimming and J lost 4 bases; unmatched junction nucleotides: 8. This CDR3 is CASSLERGLATEAFF. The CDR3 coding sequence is TGTGCCAGCAGCTTGGAGAGGGGGCTGGCCACTGAAGCTTTCTTT.

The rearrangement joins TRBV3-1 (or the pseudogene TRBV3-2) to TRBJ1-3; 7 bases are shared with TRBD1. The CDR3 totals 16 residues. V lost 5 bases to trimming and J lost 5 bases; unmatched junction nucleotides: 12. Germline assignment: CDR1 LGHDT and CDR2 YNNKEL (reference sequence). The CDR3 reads CASSTRTGERRNTIYF. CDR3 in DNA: TGTGCCAGCAGCACCCGAACAGGGGAAAGGCGAAACACCATATATTTT.

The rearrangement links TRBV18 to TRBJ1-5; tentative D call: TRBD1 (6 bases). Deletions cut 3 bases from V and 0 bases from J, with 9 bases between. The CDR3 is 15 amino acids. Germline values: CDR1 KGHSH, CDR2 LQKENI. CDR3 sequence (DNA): TGTGCCAGCTCACCGGACAGTATTAGCAATCAGCCCCAGCATTTT. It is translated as CASSPDSISNQPQHF.

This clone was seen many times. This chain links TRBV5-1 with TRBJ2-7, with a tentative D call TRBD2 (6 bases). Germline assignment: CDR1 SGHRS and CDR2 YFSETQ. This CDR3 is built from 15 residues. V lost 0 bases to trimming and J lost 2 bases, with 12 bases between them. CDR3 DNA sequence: TGCGCCAGCAGCTTGGTGTCGGGAGCCGCCTACGAGCAGTACTTC. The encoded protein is CASSLVSGAAYEQYF.

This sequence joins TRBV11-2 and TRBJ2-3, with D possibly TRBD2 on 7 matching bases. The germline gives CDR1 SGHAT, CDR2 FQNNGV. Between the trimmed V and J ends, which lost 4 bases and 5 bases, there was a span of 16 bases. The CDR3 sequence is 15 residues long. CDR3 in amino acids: CASSWRGRAIDTQYF. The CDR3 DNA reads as TGTGCCAGCAGCTGGAGGGGGAGGGCCATAGATACGCAGTATTTT.

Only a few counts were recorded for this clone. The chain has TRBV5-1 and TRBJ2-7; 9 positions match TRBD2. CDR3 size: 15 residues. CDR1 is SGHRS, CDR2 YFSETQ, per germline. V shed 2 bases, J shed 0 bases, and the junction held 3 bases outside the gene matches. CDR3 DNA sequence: TGCGCCAGCAGCTTTGCGGGAGGGCCCTCCTACGAGCAGTACTTC. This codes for CASSFAGGPSYEQYF.

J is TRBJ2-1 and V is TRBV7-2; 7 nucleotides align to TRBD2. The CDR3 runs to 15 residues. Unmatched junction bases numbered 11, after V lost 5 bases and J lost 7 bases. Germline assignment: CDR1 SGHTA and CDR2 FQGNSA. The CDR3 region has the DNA TGTGCCAGCAGCCCCCCCCCAGCGGGAAATAATGAGCAGTTCTTC. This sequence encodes CASSPPPAGNNEQFF. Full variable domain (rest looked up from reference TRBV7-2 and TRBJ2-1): GAGVSQSPSNKVTEKGKDVELRCDPISGHTALYWYRQSLGQGLEFLIYFQGNSAPDKSGLPSDRFSAERTGGSVSTLTIQRTQQEDSAVYLCASSPPPAGNNEQFFGPGTRLTVL.

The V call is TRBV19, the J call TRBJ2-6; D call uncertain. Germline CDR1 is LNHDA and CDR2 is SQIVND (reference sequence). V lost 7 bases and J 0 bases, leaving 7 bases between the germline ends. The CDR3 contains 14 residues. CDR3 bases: TGTGCCAGTAAACAGCTCTCTGGGGCCAACGTCCTGACTTTC. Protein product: CASKQLSGANVLTF.

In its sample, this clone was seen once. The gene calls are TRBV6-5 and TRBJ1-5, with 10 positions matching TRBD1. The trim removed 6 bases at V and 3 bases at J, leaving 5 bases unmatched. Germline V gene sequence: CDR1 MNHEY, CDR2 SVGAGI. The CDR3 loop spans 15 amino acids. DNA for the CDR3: TGTGCCAGCAGCAGACAGGGGGCGGTCAATCAGCCCCAGCATTTT. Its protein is CASSRQGAVNQPQHF.

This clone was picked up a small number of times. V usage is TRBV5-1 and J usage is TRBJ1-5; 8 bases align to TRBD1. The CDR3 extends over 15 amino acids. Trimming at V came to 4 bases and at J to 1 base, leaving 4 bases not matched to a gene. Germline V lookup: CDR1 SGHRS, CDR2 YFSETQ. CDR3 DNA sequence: TGCGCCAGCAGCCCCTGGACAGGGAGCAATCAGCCCCAGCATTTT. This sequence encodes CASSPWTGSNQPQHF.

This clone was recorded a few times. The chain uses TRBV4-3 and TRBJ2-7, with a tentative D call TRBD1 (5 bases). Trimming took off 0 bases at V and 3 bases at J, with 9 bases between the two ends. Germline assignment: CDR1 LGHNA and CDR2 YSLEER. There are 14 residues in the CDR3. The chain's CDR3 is CASSQDRTLYEQYF. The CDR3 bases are TGCGCCAGCAGCCAAGATCGGACACTCTACGAGCAGTACTTC.

The CDR3 spells CASSLWDRDADTQYF. DNA for the CDR3: TGCGCCAGCAGCCTATGGGACAGGGATGCGGATACGCAGTATTTT. V gene TRBV4-1 combines with J gene TRBJ2-3, with TRBD1 matching over 9 bases. From germline, CDR1 is MGHRA and CDR2 YSYEKL. V was clipped by 4 bases and J by 6 bases; unmatched bases: 8. The CDR3 consists of 15 residues.

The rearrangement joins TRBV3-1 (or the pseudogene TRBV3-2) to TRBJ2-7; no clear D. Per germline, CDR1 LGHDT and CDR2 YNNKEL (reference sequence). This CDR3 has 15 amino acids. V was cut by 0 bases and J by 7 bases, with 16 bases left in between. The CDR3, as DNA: TGTGCCAGCAGCCAAGACGAACTCATTTTTCGTGAGCAGTACTTC. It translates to CASSQDELIFREQYF.

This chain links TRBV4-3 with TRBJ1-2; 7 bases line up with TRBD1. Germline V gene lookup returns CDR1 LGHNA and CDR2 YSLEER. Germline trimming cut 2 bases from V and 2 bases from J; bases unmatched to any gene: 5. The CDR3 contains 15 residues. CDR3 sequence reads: CASSQQVGQNYGYTF. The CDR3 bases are TGCGCCAGCAGCCAACAAGTGGGACAGAACTATGGCTACACCTTC.

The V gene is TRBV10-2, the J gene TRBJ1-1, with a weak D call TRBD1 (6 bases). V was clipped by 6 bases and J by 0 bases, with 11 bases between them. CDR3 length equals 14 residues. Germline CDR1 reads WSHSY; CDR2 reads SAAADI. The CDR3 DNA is TGCGCCAGCAGAGAAACAGGGATGAACACTGAAGCTTTCTTT. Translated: CASRETGMNTEAFF.

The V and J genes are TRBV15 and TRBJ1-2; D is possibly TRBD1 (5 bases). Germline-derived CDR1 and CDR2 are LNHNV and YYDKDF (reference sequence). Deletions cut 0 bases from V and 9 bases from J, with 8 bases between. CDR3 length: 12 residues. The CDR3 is CATSRDQGSYTF. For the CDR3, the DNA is TGTGCCACCAGCAGAGATCAGGGAAGCTACACCTTC.

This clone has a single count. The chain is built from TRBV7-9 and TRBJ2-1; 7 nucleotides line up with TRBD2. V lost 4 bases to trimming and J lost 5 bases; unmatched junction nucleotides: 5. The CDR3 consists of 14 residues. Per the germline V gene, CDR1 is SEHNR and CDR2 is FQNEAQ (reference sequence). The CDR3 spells CASSYGGLDNEQFF. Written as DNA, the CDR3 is TGTGCCAGCAGCTACGGGGGGTTAGACAATGAGCAGTTCTTC.

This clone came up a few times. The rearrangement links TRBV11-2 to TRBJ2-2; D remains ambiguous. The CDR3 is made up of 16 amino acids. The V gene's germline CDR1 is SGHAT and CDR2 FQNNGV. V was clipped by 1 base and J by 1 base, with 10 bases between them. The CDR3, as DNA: TGTGCCAGCAGCTTAGTTTCCAGAGGGAACACCGGGGAGCTGTTTTTT. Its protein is CASSLVSRGNTGELFF.

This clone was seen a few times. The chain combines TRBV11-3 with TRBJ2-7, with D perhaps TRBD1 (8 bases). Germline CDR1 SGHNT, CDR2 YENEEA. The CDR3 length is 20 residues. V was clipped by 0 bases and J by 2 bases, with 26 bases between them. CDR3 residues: CASSLEQGTGGRGSPYEQYF. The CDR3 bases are TGTGCCAGCAGCTTAGAACAAGGGACAGGAGGACGCGGGAGTCCCTACGAGCAGTACTTC.

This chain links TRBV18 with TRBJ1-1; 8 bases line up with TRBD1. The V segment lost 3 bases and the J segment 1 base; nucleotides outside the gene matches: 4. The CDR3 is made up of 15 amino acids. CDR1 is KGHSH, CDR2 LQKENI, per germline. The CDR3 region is CASSPMTGANTEAFF. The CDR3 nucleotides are TGTGCCAGCTCACCCATGACAGGGGCGAACACTGAAGCTTTCTTT.